This T cell receptor (beta chain) is drawn from a study of persistence of HIV-infected CD4 T cells. Study-wide background: Isolated cells were CMV- and HIV-1 Gag-responding CD4+ T cells. Findings and limits, study-wide: Antigen-responding cells were enriched for degenerate expanded CDR3beta sequences.

As regards this clone: Its antigen is not identified.

Lysates of CMV-infected fibroblasts at around 10 ug/mL stimulated these cells. Memory cells lacking CD40L and CD69 with high CD45RO were sorted. Sequencing used immunoSEQ version 4 in survey mode. The data were produced by immunoSEQ multiplex PCR, yet TCRdb's version contains in-frame clones alone and is incomplete. Altogether more than 30,000 clones are present, 80% being singletons, with the ten largest covering approximately 1.6%. CDR1 LNHDA and CDR2 SQIVND come from the germline V gene (reference sequence). V lost 5 bases and J 6 bases, leaving 14 bases between the germline ends. The CDR3 totals 14 residues.

The V call is TRBV19, the J call TRBJ2-1; tentative D call: TRBD2 (6 bases). This receptor was taken from an adult man with HIV who was CMV-seropositive. The input for sequencing was CD4+ T cells sorted from PBMCs after roughly 18-hour stimulation, taken from a patient who received antiretroviral therapy. DNA for the CDR3: TGTGCCAGTAGTCCTCCTGGCGGGGTCAATGAGCAGTTCTTC. Translated: CASSPPGGVNEQFF. Looking up the rest from reference TRBV19 and TRBJ2-1 gives the full variable domain: DGGITQSPKYLFRKEGQNVTLSCEQNLNHDAMYWYRQDPGQGLRLIYYSQIVNDFQKGDIAEGYSVSREKKESFPLTVTSAQKNPTAFYLCASSPPGGVNEQFFGPGTRLTVL.